This TCR beta chain was identified in a study of blood T cell repertoires in COVID-19. Seattle researchers signed up patients amid active infection and tracked them longitudinally. Trimming removed 3 bases from V and 4 bases from J, with 13 bases in between. This CDR3 is 15 amino acids long. Germline CDR1 is MNHEY and CDR2 is SMNVEV (reference sequence). Produced via immunoSEQ multiplex PCR; TCRdb's table is partial and in-frame only. The sample yields about 50,000 clones, 70% to 90% seen once. The chain joins TRBV27 to TRBJ1-5, with D possibly TRBD1 on 6 matching bases. The sequence came from a woman aged 80 or over with COVID-19, enrolled during active disease. Sequenced: peripheral blood. DNA for the CDR3: TGTGCCAGCAGTTTCTCCGACAGGTTGAATCAGCCCCAGCATTTT. It specifies CASSFSDRLNQPQHF.